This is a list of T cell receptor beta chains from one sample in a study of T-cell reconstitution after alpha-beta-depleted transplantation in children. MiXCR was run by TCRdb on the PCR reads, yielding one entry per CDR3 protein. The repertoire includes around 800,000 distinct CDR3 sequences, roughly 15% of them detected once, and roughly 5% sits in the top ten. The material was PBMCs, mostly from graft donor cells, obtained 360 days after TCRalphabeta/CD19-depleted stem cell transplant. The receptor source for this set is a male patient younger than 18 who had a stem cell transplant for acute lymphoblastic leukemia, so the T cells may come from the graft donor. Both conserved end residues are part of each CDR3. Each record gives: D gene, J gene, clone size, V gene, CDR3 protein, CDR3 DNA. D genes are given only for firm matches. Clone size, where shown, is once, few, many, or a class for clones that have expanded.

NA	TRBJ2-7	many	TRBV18	CASSPTDSSYEQYF	TGTGCCAGCTCACCTACCGACAGCTCCTACGAGCAGTACTTC
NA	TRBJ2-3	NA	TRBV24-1	CATSDDEGRGYF	TGTGCCACCAGTGATGATGAAGGACGGGGCTATTTT
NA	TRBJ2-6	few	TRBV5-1	CASMGAGANVLTF	TGCGCCAGCATGGGGGCTGGGGCCAACGTCCTGACTTTC
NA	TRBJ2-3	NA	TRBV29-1	CSVGGARETQYF	TGCAGCGTCGGAGGAGCCCGGGAGACGCAGTATTTT
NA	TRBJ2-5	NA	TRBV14	CASSLRVLGETQYF	TGTGCCAGCAGCCTACGAGTCCTAGGGGAGACCCAGTACTTC
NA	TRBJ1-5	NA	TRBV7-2	CASSPSHPNQPQHF	TGTGCCAGCAGCCCAAGTCACCCTAATCAGCCCCAGCATTTT
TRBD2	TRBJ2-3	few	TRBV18	CASSRAAGSGSPDTQYF	TGTGCCAGCTCACGCGCCGCGGGAAGCGGGAGCCCAGATACGCAGTATTTT
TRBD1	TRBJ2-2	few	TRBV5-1	CASSSRTGNTGELFF	TGCGCCAGCAGCTCCCGGACAGGGAACACCGGGGAGCTGTTTTTT
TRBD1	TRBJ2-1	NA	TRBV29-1	CSVDDRGPAEQFF	TGCAGCGTGGATGACAGGGGTCCGGCTGAGCAGTTCTTC
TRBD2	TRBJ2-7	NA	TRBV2	CASRGLAGGPPHEQYF	TGTGCCAGCAGGGGACTAGCGGGAGGGCCTCCCCACGAGCAGTACTTC
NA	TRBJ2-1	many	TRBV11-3	CASSYGLATYNEQFF	TGTGCCAGCAGCTACGGACTGGCTACCTACAATGAGCAGTTCTTC
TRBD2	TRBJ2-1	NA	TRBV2	CASSVTSGIYSYNEQFF	TGTGCCAGCAGTGTGACGAGCGGGATTTACTCCTACAATGAGCAGTTCTTC
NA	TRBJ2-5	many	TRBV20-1	CSARMGTQYF	TGCAGTGCTAGGATGGGGACCCAGTACTTC
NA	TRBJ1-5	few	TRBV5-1	CASSLGPGTAQHF	TGCGCCAGCAGCTTGGGACCGGGGACGGCCCAGCATTTT
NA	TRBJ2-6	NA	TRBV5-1	CASSGWGSGPGANVLTF	TGCGCCAGCAGTGGCTGGGGGAGCGGACCTGGGGCCAACGTCCTGACTTTC
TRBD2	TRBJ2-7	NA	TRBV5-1	CASSLSAGRVYEQYF	TGCGCCAGCAGCTTGTCGGCCGGGAGGGTTTACGAGCAGTACTTC
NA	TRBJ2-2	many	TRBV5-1	CASSSGAGELFF	TGTGCCAGCAGCTCAGGGGCCGGGGAGCTGTTTTTT
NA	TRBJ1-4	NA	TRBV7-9	CASSPGSRGASNEKLFF	TGTGCCAGCTCCCCGGGATCAAGGGGTGCCTCTAATGAAAAACTGTTTTTT
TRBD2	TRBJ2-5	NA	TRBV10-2	CASSEGLAGGPLETQYF	TGCGCCAGCAGTGAGGGGCTAGCGGGAGGGCCATTAGAGACCCAGTACTTC
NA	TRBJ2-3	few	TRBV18	CASSPKGRRDTQYF	TGTGCCAGCTCACCCAAGGGCCGGAGGGATACGCAGTATTTT
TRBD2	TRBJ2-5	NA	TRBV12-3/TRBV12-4	CASSFKSSGGEAF	TGTGCCAGCAGTTTTAAGTCTAGCGGGGGGGAGGCCTTC
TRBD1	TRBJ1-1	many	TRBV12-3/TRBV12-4	CASSFMDRDATEAFF	TGTGCCAGCAGTTTCATGGACAGGGATGCGACTGAAGCTTTCTTT
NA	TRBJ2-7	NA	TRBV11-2	CASSLFPGNYEQYF	TGTGCCAGCAGCTTATTCCCCGGGAACTACGAGCAGTACTTC
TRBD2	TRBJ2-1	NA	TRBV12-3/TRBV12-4	CASSLQAGRGEQFF	TGTGCCAGCAGTTTACAAGCGGGACGGGGTGAGCAGTTCTTC
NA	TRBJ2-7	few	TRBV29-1	CSVEDPGSSYEQYF	TGCAGCGTTGAGGATCCGGGGAGCTCCTACGAGCAGTACTTC
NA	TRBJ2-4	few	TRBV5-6	CASSLAGSAKNIQYF	TGTGCCAGCAGCTTGGCGGGATCGGCCAAAAACATTCAGTACTTC
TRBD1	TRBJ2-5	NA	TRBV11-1	CASSSGTGARQETQYF	TGTGCCAGCAGCTCCGGGACAGGGGCTCGCCAAGAGACCCAGTACTTC
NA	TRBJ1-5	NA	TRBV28	CASSLLGGRQPQHF	TGTGCCAGCAGTCTCCTGGGGGGGCGGCAGCCCCAGCATTTT
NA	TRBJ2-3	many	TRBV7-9	CASSLALTSTDTQYF	TGTGCCAGCAGCTTAGCGCTGACTAGCACAGATACGCAGTATTTT
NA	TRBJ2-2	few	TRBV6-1	CASSRTHTGELFF	TGTGCCAGCAGTAGGACCCACACCGGGGAGCTGTTTTTT
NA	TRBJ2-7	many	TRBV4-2	CASSHSESSYEQYF	TGTGCCAGCAGCCATAGCGAAAGCTCCTACGAGCAGTACTTC
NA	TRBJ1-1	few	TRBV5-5	CASSWGLRNTEAFF	TGTGCCAGCAGTTGGGGACTCAGGAACACTGAAGCTTTCTTT
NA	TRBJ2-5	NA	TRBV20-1	CSALVGPYQETQYF	TGCAGTGCTCTCGTAGGCCCCTACCAAGAGACCCAGTACTTC
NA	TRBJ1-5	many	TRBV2	CASSDRGNQPQHF	TGTGCCAGCAGTGACAGGGGAAATCAGCCCCAGCATTTT
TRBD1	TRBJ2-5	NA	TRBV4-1	CASSSPATPRGETQYF	TGCGCCAGCAGCTCCCCGGCGACACCCAGGGGGGAGACCCAGTACTTC
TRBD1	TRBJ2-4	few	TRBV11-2	CASSFWTGAKNIQYF	TGTGCCAGCAGCTTTTGGACAGGCGCCAAAAACATTCAGTACTTC
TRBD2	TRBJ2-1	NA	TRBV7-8	CASSFSGIYNEQFF	TGTGCCAGCAGCTTTAGCGGGATATACAATGAGCAGTTCTTC